These 3 T cell receptor beta chains were sequenced from one sample in a study of beta chain features in type 1 diabetes. Antigens for these TCRs are unknown. Expressed TCRB transcripts were sequenced, since all the RNA that had been isolated was reverse transcribed. TCRdb's copy holds only in-frame clones and misses some; the assay was immunoSEQ multiplex PCR. The table lists about 160,000 clones, roughly 8% of them singletons. Overall study findings and caveats: Significant though moderate, a shortening of TCRB CDR3s appeared in all four CD4+ subsets of Type 1 diabetes patients.

Input material: central memory CD4+ T cells from blood. Every receptor here comes from a woman aged 18-35 years with type 1 diabetes.

This chain uses TRBV6-5 with TRBJ1-2, with a possible D match to TRBD1 (6 bases). Trimming shortened V by 6 bases and J by 5 bases, and 13 bases separated the two germline ends. The CDR3 length is 13 residues. Germline CDR1 and CDR2: MNHEY and SVGAGI. CDR3 sequence: CASSGQNKYGYTF. CDR3 sequence (DNA): TGTGCCAGCAGCGGACAGAATAAGTATGGCTACACCTTC.

A word on this clone: Other DNA sequences within the sample encode an identical CDR3. CDR3 amino acids: CASSEGQGDGYTF. CDR3 in DNA: TGTGCCAGCAGTGAAGGTCAGGGGGATGGCTACACCTTC. J is TRBJ1-2 and V is TRBV6-4, with 7 bases that match TRBD1. CDR3 length: 13 residues. Looked up from germline, CDR1 is MRHNA and CDR2 is SNTAGT. V lost 3 bases to trimming and J lost 6 bases; unmatched junction nucleotides: 4.

V and J are TRBV4-3 and TRBJ2-4; 14 nucleotides agree with TRBD2. This CDR3 comprises 21 residues. Losses at the gene ends were 1 base for V and 1 base for J; bases not matched to a gene: 12. Germline CDR1 is LGHNA and CDR2 is YSLEER. The CDR3 coding sequence is TGCGCCAGCAGCCAAGCGATGGGACTAGCGGGAGCGGTTCGGGCCAAAAACATTCAGTACTTC. This sequence encodes CASSQAMGLAGAVRAKNIQYF.